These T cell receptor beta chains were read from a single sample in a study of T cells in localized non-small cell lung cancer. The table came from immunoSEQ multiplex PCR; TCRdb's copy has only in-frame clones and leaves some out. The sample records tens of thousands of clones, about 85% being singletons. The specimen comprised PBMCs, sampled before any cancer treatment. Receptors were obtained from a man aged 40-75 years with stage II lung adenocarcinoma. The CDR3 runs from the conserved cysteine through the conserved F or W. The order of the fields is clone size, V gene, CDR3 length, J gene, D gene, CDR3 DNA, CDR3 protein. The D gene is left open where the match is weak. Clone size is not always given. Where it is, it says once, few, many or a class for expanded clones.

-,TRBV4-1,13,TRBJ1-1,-,TGCGCCAGCAGCCAAGATCAAAACAGCGAAGCTTTCTTT,CASSQDQNSEAFF
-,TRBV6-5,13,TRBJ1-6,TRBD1,TGTGCCAGCAGTTACACAGGGGAGACACCCCTCCACTTT,CASSYTGETPLHF
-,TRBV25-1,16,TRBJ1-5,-,TGTGCCAGCAGTGATCAGGAGGGGGAAAGCAATCAGCCCCAGCATTTT,CASSDQEGESNQPQHF
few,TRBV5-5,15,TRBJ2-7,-,TGTGCCAGCAGCTTTAGAGACTCCGGGGACCACGAGCAGTACTTC,CASSFRDSGDHEQYF
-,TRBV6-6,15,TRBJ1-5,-,TGTGCCAGCAGTTACGACAGGCCTTACAATCAGCCCCAGCATTTT,CASSYDRPYNQPQHF
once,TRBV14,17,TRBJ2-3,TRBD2,TGTGCCAGCAGCCTAGGGTGGACTAGCGGGCCTACAGATACGCAGTATTTT,CASSLGWTSGPTDTQYF
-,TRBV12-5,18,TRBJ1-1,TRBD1,TGTGCTAGTGGTGAGCCCTACAGGGGCCGCTTACTGAACACTGAAGCTTTCTTT,CASGEPYRGRLLNTEAFF
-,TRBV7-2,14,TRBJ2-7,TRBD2,TGTGCCAGCAGCGTAAGAGCTAGCGGGTACGAGCAGTACTTC,CASSVRASGYEQYF
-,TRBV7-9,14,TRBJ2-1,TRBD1,TGTGCCAGCAGCCCGCAACAGGGGCGGGTTGAGCAGTTCTTC,CASSPQQGRVEQFF
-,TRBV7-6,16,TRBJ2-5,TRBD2,TGTGCCAGCAGCTTGACTAGCGGGGGCCTCCAAGAGACCCAGTACTTC,CASSLTSGGLQETQYF
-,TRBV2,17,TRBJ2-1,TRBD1,TGTGCCAGCAGGGGAGATCAGGGGGCCATCTTCTACAATGAGCAGTTCTTC,CASRGDQGAIFYNEQFF
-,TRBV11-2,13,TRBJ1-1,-,TGTGCCAGCAGCTTAGAACTGAACACTGAAGCTTTCTTT,CASSLELNTEAFF
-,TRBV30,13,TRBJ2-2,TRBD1,TGTGCCTGGAGCCCGACAGGGTCCGGGGAGCTGTTTTTT,CAWSPTGSGELFF
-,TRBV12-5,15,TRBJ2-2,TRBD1,TGTGCTAGTGGTTTGATCCAGGGGGCCGGCGGGGAGCTGTTTTTT,CASGLIQGAGGELFF
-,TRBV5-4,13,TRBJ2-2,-,TGTGCCAGCAGCTTGGTACGGGACGGGGAGCTGTTTTTT,CASSLVRDGELFF
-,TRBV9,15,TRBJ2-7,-,TGTGCCAGCAGCGTAGGCCCTTTATCCGCAGACGAGCAGTACTTC,CASSVGPLSADEQYF
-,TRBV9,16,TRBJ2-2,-,TGTGCCAGCAGCGTGGGTGGGGGCAGTATGACCGGGGAGCTGTTTTTT,CASSVGGGSMTGELFF
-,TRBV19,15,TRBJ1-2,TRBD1,TGTGCCAGTAGTAGGGACAGAACGTATAACTATGGCTACACCTTC,CASSRDRTYNYGYTF
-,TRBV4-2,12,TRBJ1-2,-,TGTGCCAGCAGCTGGGCGTACTATGGCTACACCTTC,CASSWAYYGYTF
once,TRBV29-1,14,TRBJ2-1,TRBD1,TGCAGCGTTGAGGACAGGGGGCGCCTAAGTGAGCAGTTCTTC,CSVEDRGRLSEQFF
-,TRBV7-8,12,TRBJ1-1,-,TGTGCCAGCAGCTTAATGGGGACTGAAGCTTTCTTT,CASSLMGTEAFF
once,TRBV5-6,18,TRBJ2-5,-,TGTGCCAGCAGCCGACTGGCTGTCAGGGACGTACGGGAAGAGACCCAGTACTTC,CASSRLAVRDVREETQYF
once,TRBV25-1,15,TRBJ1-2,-,TGTGCCAGCAGTGAATGGGTGGGCAGCCCGGAGGGCTACACCTTC,CASSEWVGSPEGYTF
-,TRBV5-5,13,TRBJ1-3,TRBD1,TGTGCCAGCACCTTCGACAGGGACAACACCATATATTTT,CASTFDRDNTIYF
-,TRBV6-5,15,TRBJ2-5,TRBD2,TGTGCCAGCAGTCCTAGCGGGGGACTCGGGGAGACCCAGTACTTC,CASSPSGGLGETQYF
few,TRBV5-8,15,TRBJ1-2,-,TGTGCCAGCAGCTTACCCCGGACGGACTCCTATGGCTACACCTTC,CASSLPRTDSYGYTF
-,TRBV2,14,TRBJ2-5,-,TGTGCCAGCAGTGATGTAGGGTGGGGGGAGACCCAGTACTTC,CASSDVGWGETQYF
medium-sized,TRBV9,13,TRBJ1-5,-,TGTGCCAGCAGGGGACACTACAATCAGCCCCAGCATTTT,CASRGHYNQPQHF
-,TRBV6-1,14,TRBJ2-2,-,TGTGCCAGCAGTGAAGTAGGGAACACCGGGGAGCTGTTTTTT,CASSEVGNTGELFF
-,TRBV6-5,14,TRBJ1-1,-,TGTGCCAGCAGACCTTTGAGAGGGAACACTGAAGCTTTCTTT,CASRPLRGNTEAFF
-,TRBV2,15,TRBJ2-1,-,TGTGCCAGCAGTGAGTACCTCCTCTCCTACAATGAGCAGTTCTTC,CASSEYLLSYNEQFF
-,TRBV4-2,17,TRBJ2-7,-,TGTGCCAGCAGCCAAGGAGCTGGGGCGGAGAGCTCCTACGAGCAGTACTTC,CASSQGAGAESSYEQYF
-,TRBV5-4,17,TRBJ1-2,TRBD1,TGTGCCAGCAGCTTCCATGCTGGGACAGGGGATTTTCGTGGCTACACCTTC,CASSFHAGTGDFRGYTF
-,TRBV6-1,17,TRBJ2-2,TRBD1,TGTGCCAGCAGTGAAGCGCTGACAGGGGGCGAGACCGGGGAGCTGTTTTTT,CASSEALTGGETGELFF
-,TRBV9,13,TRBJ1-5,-,TGTGCCAGCAGCGTAGGGGTTTCATGGCCCCAGCATTTT,CASSVGVSWPQHF
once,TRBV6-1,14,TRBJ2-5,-,TGTGCCAGCAGTTATGAACAGGGAATAGGGACCCAGTACTTC,CASSYEQGIGTQYF
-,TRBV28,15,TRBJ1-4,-,TGTGCCAGCAGTCCTTGGGGGGCAACTAATGAAAAACTGTTTTTT,CASSPWGATNEKLFF
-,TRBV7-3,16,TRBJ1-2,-,TGTGCCAGCAGCCTAAGATGGGACGATTCTAACTATGGCTACACCTTC,CASSLRWDDSNYGYTF
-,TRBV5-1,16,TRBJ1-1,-,TGCGCCAGCAGCTTGGGAGTTCAGGGACGGAGCACTGAAGCTTTCTTT,CASSLGVQGRSTEAFF
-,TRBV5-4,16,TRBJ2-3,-,TGTGCCAGCAGCTTGGCGGAGGGGGCGGTCACAGATACGCAGTATTTT,CASSLAEGAVTDTQYF
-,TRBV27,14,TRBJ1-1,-,TGTGCCAGCAGTCCCATGATCAGTATGACTGAAGCTTTCTTT,CASSPMISMTEAFF
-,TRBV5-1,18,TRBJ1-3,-,TGCGCCAGCAGCTTGGTTGGGGGCCAGGGCTCCGGTGGAAACACCATATATTTT,CASSLVGGQGSGGNTIYF
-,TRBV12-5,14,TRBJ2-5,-,TGTGCTAGTGGTAATTCAGGGAGATTGGAGACCCAGTACTTC,CASGNSGRLETQYF
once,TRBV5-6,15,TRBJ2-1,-,TGTGCCAGCAGCTTTCAAGCGGGACAGTACAATGAGCAGTTCTTC,CASSFQAGQYNEQFF
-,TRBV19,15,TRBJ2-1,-,TGTGCCAGTAGTGCAGGGGAGAGCTCCTACAATGAGCAGTTCTTC,CASSAGESSYNEQFF
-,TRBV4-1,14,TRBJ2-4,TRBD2,TGCGCCAGCAGCCAGCCTAGCGGAGTCAACATTCAGTACTTC,CASSQPSGVNIQYF